This entry lists 17 T cell receptor beta chains sequenced from one sample in a study of beta chain features in type 1 diabetes. The entirety of the isolated RNA underwent reverse transcription, so expressed TCRB transcripts were sequenced. Sequencing was performed with immunoSEQ multiplex PCR; in TCRdb, only in-frame clones are kept and a portion is missing. This table has 150,000 or so clones, 11% appearing once. The sample consisted of central memory CD4+ T cells from blood. These TCRs come from a man aged 18 to 30 in good health.

This clone was recorded a few times. CDR3 in amino acids: CASSEGGETQYF. In DNA, the CDR3 is TGCGCCAGCAGCGAAGGGGGGGAGACCCAGTACTTC. V usage is TRBV5-1 and J usage is TRBJ2-5; D is possibly TRBD1 or TRBD2 (6 bases each). CDR3 length equals 12 residues. Germline-derived CDR1 and CDR2 are SGHRS and YFSETQ. Deletions cut 4 bases from V and 5 bases from J, with 9 bases between.

The J gene is TRBJ2-1, the V gene TRBV7-8; D unclear. V lost 4 bases, J lost 5 bases, and 15 bases lay in between. Germline V lookup: CDR1 SGHVS, CDR2 FQNEAQ. The CDR3 runs 15 residues. CDR3 sequence: CASSSQFDWNNEQFF. Written as DNA, the CDR3 is TGTGCCAGCAGCTCCCAATTCGACTGGAACAATGAGCAGTTCTTC.

V is TRBV11-1 and J is TRBJ2-4; 9 nucleotides line up with TRBD1. CDR1 SGHAT and CDR2 FQDESV come from the germline V gene (reference sequence). With 2 bases clipped from V and 0 bases from J, the junction kept 5 bases outside the gene matches. The CDR3 runs to 17 residues. For the CDR3, the DNA is TGTGCCAGCAGCTTAAACGGACAGGGGCTAGCCAAAAACATTCAGTACTTC. Its protein product is CASSLNGQGLAKNIQYF.

This clone was found a few times. The chain joins TRBV11-3 to TRBJ2-4; possibly TRBD2 for D (5 bases). Per the germline V gene, CDR1 is SGHNT and CDR2 is YENEEA. Trimming pared 0 bases from V and 10 bases from J, leaving 7 bases between. This CDR3 spans 12 amino acids. In DNA form, the CDR3 reads TGTGCCAGCAGCTTAGACAGGACTATTCAGTACTTC. Encoded protein: CASSLDRTIQYF.

This clone was counted only a few times. The chain recombines TRBV5-1 with TRBJ2-1; D possibly uses TRBD1 or TRBD2 (6 bases each). The ends were cut back, 4 bases at V and 1 base at J, with 12 bases in the middle. The CDR3 spans 15 residues. Germline V gives CDR1 SGHRS, CDR2 YFSETQ. CDR3 nucleotide sequence: TGCGCCAGCAGCCCCTTAGGGGGGTCCTACAATGAGCAGTTCTTC. Translation: CASSPLGGSYNEQFF.

The rearrangement joins TRBV11-1 to TRBJ2-2; TRBD1 aligns across 7 bases. Trimming removed 6 bases from V and 6 bases from J; junction bases left unmatched: 4. The CDR3 is 13 residues long. Germline V gene sequence: CDR1 SGHAT, CDR2 FQDESV (reference sequence). CDR3 DNA: TGTGCCAGCAGTTCAGGGGGAGCCGGGGAGCTGTTTTTT. Protein product: CASSSGGAGELFF.

At least ten counts were recorded for this clone. The gene calls are TRBV30 and TRBJ1-5; no clear D gene. The germline V gene has CDR1 GTSNPN and CDR2 SVGIG (reference sequence). Trimming shortened V by 2 bases and J by 3 bases, and 8 bases separated the two germline ends. This CDR3 region has 13 residues. CDR3 sequence reads: CAWSPGYNQPQHF. The CDR3 DNA follows: TGTGCCTGGAGTCCCGGATACAATCAGCCCCAGCATTTT.

The chain joins TRBV7-9 to TRBJ2-5; no clear D gene. The CDR3 length is 13 residues. Trimming took off 6 bases at V and 5 bases at J, with 13 bases between the two ends. Germline V gene lookup returns CDR1 SEHNR and CDR2 FQNEAQ (reference sequence). The CDR3 spells CASSSLDLETQYF. The CDR3 DNA reads as TGTGCCAGCAGTTCTCTCGATTTGGAGACCCAGTACTTC.

This chain uses TRBV7-9 with TRBJ2-1; 10 nucleotides line up with TRBD2. Germline assignment: CDR1 SEHNR and CDR2 FQNEAQ (reference sequence). The CDR3 spans 16 residues. Germline trimming cut 5 bases from V and 2 bases from J; bases unmatched to any gene: 6. The CDR3 reads CASSPHLAGAYNEQFF. The CDR3 coding sequence is TGTGCCAGCAGCCCGCATCTAGCGGGGGCCTACAATGAGCAGTTCTTC.

The V and J genes are TRBV29-1 and TRBJ1-5, with 8 bases matching TRBD1. Trimming removed 6 bases from V and 4 bases from J; junction bases left unmatched: 8. In germline, CDR1 is SQVTM, CDR2 ANQGSEA. This CDR3 is 14 amino acids long. CDR3 sequence reads: CSVTTGEGNQPQHF. CDR3 DNA sequence: TGCAGCGTCACGACAGGGGAGGGAAATCAGCCCCAGCATTTT.

This chain connects TRBV13 to TRBJ1-6, with a weak D call TRBD1 (5 bases). The V end was cut by 0 bases, the J end by 8 bases, with 17 bases between. The germline V gene encodes CDR1 PRHDT and CDR2 FYEKMQ (reference sequence). The CDR3 is 17 amino acids. The CDR3, as DNA: TGTGCCAGCAGCTTAGGCCCCAAGAAGGGACGCTATTCACCCCTCCACTTT. It yields the protein CASSLGPKKGRYSPLHF.

This clone was observed at least ten times. This CDR3 reads CASSQGRGGYTF. The CDR3 nucleotides read TGCGCCAGCAGCCAGGGCCGAGGGGGCTACACCTTC. This chain links TRBV4-3 with TRBJ1-2; D unresolved. V lost 3 bases and J 8 bases, leaving 10 bases between the germline ends. The germline V gene encodes CDR1 LGHNA and CDR2 YSLEER. The CDR3 totals 12 residues.

The J gene is TRBJ2-3, the V gene TRBV10-3, with unresolved D. This CDR3 is built from 12 residues. Trimming removed 2 bases from V and 4 bases from J, with 4 bases in between. CDR1 and CDR2 (germline): ENHRY, SYGVKD. This CDR3 is CAISEIADTQYF. DNA for the CDR3: TGTGCCATCAGTGAGATCGCAGATACGCAGTATTTT.

Only a few counts were recorded for this clone. The chain is built from TRBV5-1 and TRBJ1-2; a weak D match, TRBD1 (5 bases). V dropped 3 bases and J dropped 4 bases, with 19 bases sitting between them. Germline CDR1 is SGHRS and CDR2 is YFSETQ. The CDR3 length is 16 residues. CDR3 DNA sequence: TGCGCCAGCAGCTCCCCTCAGGGTCATTTGAGCTATGGCTACACCTTC. It is translated as CASSSPQGHLSYGYTF.

This clone was counted between two and nine times. The J gene is TRBJ2-7, the V gene TRBV9; D is unclear. V lost 0 bases, J lost 8 bases, and 12 bases lay in between. The CDR3 runs 13 residues. Germline assignment: CDR1 SGDLS and CDR2 YYNGEE. The CDR3: CASSVALEAKQYF. CDR3 bases: TGTGCCAGCAGCGTAGCTCTAGAGGCAAAGCAGTACTTC.

This clone has more than one count but fewer than ten. This chain links TRBV5-1 with TRBJ1-1, with 7 bases lining up with TRBD1. The CDR3 is 16 amino acids. Per the germline V gene, CDR1 is SGHRS and CDR2 is YFSETQ. Trimming removed 1 base from V and 3 bases from J; junction bases left unmatched: 9. CDR3 sequence (DNA): TGCGCCAGCAGCTTGAGTGGTGGGCAGGGGGACACTGAAGCTTTCTTT. Its protein product is CASSLSGGQGDTEAFF.

This clone has more than one count but fewer than ten. The V and J genes are TRBV2 and TRBJ2-7, with D possibly matching TRBD2 (5 bases). Deletions cut 4 bases from V and 2 bases from J, with 15 bases between. This CDR3 is 15 amino acids long. Germline V gives CDR1 SNHLY, CDR2 FYNNEI. The CDR3: CASSAEPWGAYEQYF. CDR3 bases: TGTGCCAGCAGTGCTGAGCCTTGGGGAGCCTACGAGCAGTACTTC.